Listed below are T cell receptor beta chains from one sample, sequenced in a study of T cells in narcolepsy. Only in-frame clones appear in the TCRdb table, and some are missing; sequencing was by immunoSEQ multiplex PCR. The sample includes under 3,500 clones, 60% to 80% of them seen just once. The sequenced material came from CD45RA- memory CD8+ T cells from PBMCs. These receptors were obtained from a human donor with narcolepsy. CDR3s include the opening cysteine and the closing phenylalanine or tryptophan. A D gene is named only where the DNA matches it firmly. Not every row has a clone size; where given, it reads once, few, many or a size class.

clone_size,j_call,d_call,v_call,cdr3_nt,cdr3_aa
NA,TRBJ1-1,NA,TRBV4-2,TGTGCCAGCAGCCAAGAGGAGCGACAAAGGGCTGAAGCTTTCTTT,CASSQEERQRAEAFF
few,TRBJ2-7,NA,TRBV2,TGTGCCAGCAGTATAACTCCGGACCCTAGGGAGCAGTACTTC,CASSITPDPREQYF
NA,TRBJ2-7,TRBD2,TRBV2,TGTGCCAGCAGGACCGGGACTAGCAACTACGAGCAGTACTTC,CASRTGTSNYEQYF
NA,TRBJ2-7,NA,TRBV5-5,TGTGCCAGCAGCTACTACGGGGACTTACCCTACGAGCAGTACTTC,CASSYYGDLPYEQYF
NA,TRBJ2-1,TRBD2,TRBV11-2,TGTGCCAGCAGCTCCCGACTAGCGGGGGGGCCTAATGAGCAGTTCTTC,CASSSRLAGGPNEQFF
NA,TRBJ1-2,NA,TRBV7-9,TGTGCCAGCAGCTTAGGGGTTCCCTATGGCTACACCTTC,CASSLGVPYGYTF
NA,TRBJ1-6,NA,TRBV27,TGTGCCAGCACCTCGGGAGGGCTAGGAAATTCACCCCTCCACTTT,CASTSGGLGNSPLHF
NA,TRBJ2-7,NA,TRBV5-4,TGTGCCAGCAGCTTGAGTAGGACACCGTACTACGAGCAGTACTTC,CASSLSRTPYYEQYF
NA,TRBJ1-2,TRBD1,TRBV9,TGTGCCAGCAGCGTAGGGGAGACAGGGAATGGCTACACCTTC,CASSVGETGNGYTF
NA,TRBJ2-3,TRBD2,TRBV7-3,TGTGCCAGCAGCCCGGGGACTAGCGGGGGGCGCACAGATACGCAGTATTTT,CASSPGTSGGRTDTQYF
once,TRBJ1-2,TRBD1,TRBV7-8,TGTGCCAGCAGCCACAGGGGGCAAGGCTATGGCTACACCTTC,CASSHRGQGYGYTF
few,TRBJ2-7,NA,TRBV27,TGTGCCAGCAGTCCCCTTGGACTCTACGAGCAGTACTTC,CASSPLGLYEQYF
NA,TRBJ2-7,TRBD2,TRBV6-9,TGTGCCAGCACGGGCGGGGGGCTTGACGAGCAGTACTTC,CASTGGGLDEQYF
NA,TRBJ1-2,NA,TRBV27,TGTGCCAGCAGTTTATCAGGCCTGACCGGAGGGGGCTACACCTTC,CASSLSGLTGGGYTF
NA,TRBJ2-7,NA,TRBV9,TGTGCCAGCAGCGTCCAGGATCTGCCTACCTACGAGCAGTACTTC,CASSVQDLPTYEQYF
NA,TRBJ1-5,NA,TRBV27,TGTGCCAGCAGAACAGGGACGGCTAGCAATCAGCCCCAGCATTTT,CASRTGTASNQPQHF
NA,TRBJ1-1,NA,TRBV6-5,TGTGCCAGCAGCATAAACAGGGTAACTGAAGCTTTCTTT,CASSINRVTEAFF
NA,TRBJ1-1,TRBD1,TRBV29-1,TGCAGCGCTCGACAGGGTGAAACTTTCTTT,CSARQGETFF
NA,TRBJ2-7,TRBD2,TRBV5-4,TGTGCCAGCAGCGCCGCCGCAGGACTAGCGGGGGCCTATACCTACGAGCAGTACTTC,CASSAAAGLAGAYTYEQYF
NA,TRBJ2-7,NA,TRBV15,TGTGCCACAAACCGGGGAGCCCCCGACGAGCAGTACTTC,CATNRGAPDEQYF
few,TRBJ2-7,TRBD2,TRBV7-4,TGTGCCAGCAGCTTACTAGCGGGGACCTACGAGCAGTACTTC,CASSLLAGTYEQYF
NA,TRBJ2-1,TRBD2,TRBV30,TGTGCCTGGATGGGCGGGGGGGCCAGGAATGAGCAGTTCTTC,CAWMGGGARNEQFF
NA,TRBJ2-7,NA,TRBV9,TGTGCCAGCAGCGTAGGCACGGGAGCCAGCTCCTACGAGCAGTACTTC,CASSVGTGASSYEQYF
few,TRBJ1-2,NA,TRBV4-2,TGTGCCAGCAGCCAAGCCCCCGGCAGGGCCTACTATGGCTACACCTTC,CASSQAPGRAYYGYTF